This passage covers 6 T cell receptor beta chains from one sample sequenced in a study of T cell repertoires in cytomegalovirus infection. Their recognized antigens are unknown. TCRdb recomputed calls from the reads with MiXCR, one row per CDR3 protein. The repertoire holds around 430,000 distinct CDR3 sequences, roughly 46% seen once, with around 45% in the top ten. The specimen was cultured PBMCs, collected from culture after CMV antigen stimulation. These receptors originate from a human donor in good health (CMV status not recorded). Some clones in this sample may be carry-over from other donors' samples.

Ten or more counts support this clonotype. The chain has TRBV7-2 and TRBJ1-2; TRBD1 is a possible D gene (5 bases). From germline, CDR1 is SGHTA and CDR2 FQGNSA. V lost 7 bases and J 0 bases, leaving 18 bases between the germline ends. The CDR3 consists of 16 residues. CDR3 coding DNA: TGTGCCAGCATCTGGGGGGTCCAGACAGCTAACTATGGCTACACCTTC. It is translated as CASIWGVQTANYGYTF. Full variable domain (outside the CDR3, taken from reference TRBV7-2 and TRBJ1-2): GAGVSQSPSNKVTEKGKDVELRCDPISGHTALYWYRQSLGQGLEFLIYFQGNSAPDKSGLPSDRFSAERTGGSVSTLTIQRTQQEDSAVYLCASIWGVQTANYGYTFGSGTRLTVV.

This chain connects TRBV7-4 to TRBJ2-1; D gene ambiguous. Germline loops: CDR1 SGHVT, CDR2 SQSDAQ. The CDR3 sequence is 16 residues long. V lost 6 bases to trimming and J lost 2 bases, with 17 bases between them. The CDR3 is CASSAAVPGPYNEQFF. CDR3 nucleotides: TGTGCCAGCAGTGCCGCGGTCCCAGGCCCCTACAATGAGCAGTTCTTC.

J is TRBJ2-5 and V is TRBV5-6; D possibly corresponds to TRBD1 (6 bases). Trimming removed 0 bases at V and 5 bases at J, with 14 bases between. There are 15 residues in the CDR3. Germline loops: CDR1 SGHDT, CDR2 YYEEEE. The CDR3 here is CASSLDRAVMETQYF. In DNA form, the CDR3 reads TGTGCCAGCAGCTTGGACAGGGCAGTTATGGAGACCCAGTACTTC.

V and J are TRBV7-6 and TRBJ2-1; either TRBD1 or TRBD2 may supply D (5 bases each). V was clipped by 1 base and J by 5 bases, with 9 bases between them. The germline V gene has CDR1 SGHVS and CDR2 FNYEAQ. CDR3 length: 14 residues. CDR3 amino acids: CASSLVGTDNEQFF. The CDR3 DNA reads as TGTGCCAGCAGCTTAGTCGGGACGGACAATGAGCAGTTCTTC.

The chain carries TRBV7-9 and TRBJ2-7, with D perhaps TRBD2 (5 bases). Germline V gives CDR1 SEHNR, CDR2 FQNEAQ (reference sequence). The V end was cut by 4 bases, the J end by 4 bases, with 11 bases between. CDR3 length equals 13 residues. CDR3 loop: CASSSGSGYEQYF. CDR3 sequence (DNA): TGTGCCAGCAGCTCGGGGAGCGGTTACGAGCAGTACTTC.

The chain couples TRBV2 to TRBJ2-3; the match to TRBD2 covers 9 bases. The CDR3 is 15 amino acids. V was clipped by 6 bases and J by 6 bases; unmatched bases: 10. Germline V gene data show CDR1 as SNHLY and CDR2 as FYNNEI. CDR3 region: CASRTGLASGDTQYF. CDR3 nucleotide sequence: TGTGCCAGCAGGACGGGACTAGCATCTGGGGATACGCAGTATTTT.